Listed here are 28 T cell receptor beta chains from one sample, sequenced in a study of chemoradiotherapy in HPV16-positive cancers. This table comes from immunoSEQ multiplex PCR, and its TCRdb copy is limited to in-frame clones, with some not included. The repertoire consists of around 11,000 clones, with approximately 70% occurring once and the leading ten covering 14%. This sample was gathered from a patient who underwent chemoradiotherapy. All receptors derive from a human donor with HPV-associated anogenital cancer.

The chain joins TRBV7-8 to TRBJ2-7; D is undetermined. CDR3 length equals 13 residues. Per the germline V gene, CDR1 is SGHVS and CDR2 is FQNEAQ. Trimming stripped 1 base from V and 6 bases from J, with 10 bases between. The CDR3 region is CASSLVGYAEQYF. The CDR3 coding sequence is TGTGCCAGCAGCTTAGTAGGGTACGCCGAGCAGTACTTC.

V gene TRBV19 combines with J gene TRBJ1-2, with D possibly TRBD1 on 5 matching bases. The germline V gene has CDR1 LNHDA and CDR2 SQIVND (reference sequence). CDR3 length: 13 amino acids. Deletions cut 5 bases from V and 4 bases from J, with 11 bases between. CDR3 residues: CASSLGDVYGYTF. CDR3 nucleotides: TGTGCCAGTAGTCTGGGGGATGTCTATGGCTACACCTTC.

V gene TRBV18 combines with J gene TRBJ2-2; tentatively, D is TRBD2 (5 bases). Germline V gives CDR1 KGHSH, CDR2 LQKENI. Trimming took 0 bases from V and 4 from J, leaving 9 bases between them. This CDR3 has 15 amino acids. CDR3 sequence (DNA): TGTGCCAGCTCACCACCCGTAGGGAGCACCGGGGAGCTGTTTTTT. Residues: CASSPPVGSTGELFF.

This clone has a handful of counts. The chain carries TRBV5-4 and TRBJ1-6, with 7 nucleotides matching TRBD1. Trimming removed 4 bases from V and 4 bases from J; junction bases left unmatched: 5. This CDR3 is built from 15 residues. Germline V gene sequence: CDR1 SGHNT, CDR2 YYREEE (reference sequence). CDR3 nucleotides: TGTGCCAGCAGCCCCGGGACAGCTTATAATTCACCCCTCCACTTT. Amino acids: CASSPGTAYNSPLHF.

The CDR3 region has the DNA TGTGCCAGCAGCTTATTTGCGACTAGCACAGATACGCAGTATTTT. Protein product: CASSLFATSTDTQYF. The chain links TRBV11-2 to TRBJ2-3; no firm D call. CDR1 and CDR2 (germline): SGHAT, FQNNGV. The CDR3 has 15 amino acids. V lost 2 bases and J 0 bases, leaving 9 bases between the germline ends.

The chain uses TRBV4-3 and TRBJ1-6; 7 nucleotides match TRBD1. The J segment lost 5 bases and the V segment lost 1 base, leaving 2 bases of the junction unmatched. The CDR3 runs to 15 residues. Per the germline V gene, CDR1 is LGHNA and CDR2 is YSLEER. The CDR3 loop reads CASSQGDRDNSPLHF. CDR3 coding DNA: TGCGCCAGCAGCCAAGGCGACAGGGATAATTCACCCCTCCACTTT.

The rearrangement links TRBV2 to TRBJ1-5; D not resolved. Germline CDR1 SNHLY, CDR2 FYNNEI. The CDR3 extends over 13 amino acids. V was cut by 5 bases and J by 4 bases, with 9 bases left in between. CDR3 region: CASSSEFNQPQHF. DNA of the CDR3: TGTGCCAGCAGTTCCGAATTTAATCAGCCCCAGCATTTT.

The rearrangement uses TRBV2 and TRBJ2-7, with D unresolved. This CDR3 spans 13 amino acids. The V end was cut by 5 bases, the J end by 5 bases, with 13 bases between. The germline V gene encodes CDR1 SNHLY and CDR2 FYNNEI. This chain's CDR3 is CASSKKARNEQYF. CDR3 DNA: TGTGCCAGCAGTAAAAAGGCTCGTAACGAGCAGTACTTC.

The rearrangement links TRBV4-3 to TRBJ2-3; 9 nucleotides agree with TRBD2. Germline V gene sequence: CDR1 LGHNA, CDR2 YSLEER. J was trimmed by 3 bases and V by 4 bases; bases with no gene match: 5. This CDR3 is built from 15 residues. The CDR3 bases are TGCGCCAGCAGCCGGCGGGGGGGCCGGACAGATACGCAGTATTTT. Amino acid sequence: CASSRRGGRTDTQYF.

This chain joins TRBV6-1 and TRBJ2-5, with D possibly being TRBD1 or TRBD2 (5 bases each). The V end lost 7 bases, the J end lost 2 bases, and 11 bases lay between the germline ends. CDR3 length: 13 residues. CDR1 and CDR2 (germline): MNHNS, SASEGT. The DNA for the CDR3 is TGTGCCAGCAATCGGGACGCACAAGAGACCCAGTACTTC. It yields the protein CASNRDAQETQYF.

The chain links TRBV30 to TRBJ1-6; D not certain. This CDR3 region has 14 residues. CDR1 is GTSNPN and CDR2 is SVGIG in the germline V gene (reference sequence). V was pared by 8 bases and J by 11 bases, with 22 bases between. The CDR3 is CAQTDGRSTTPLHF. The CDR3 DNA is TGTGCCCAAACAGACGGCCGGTCCACTACACCCCTCCACTTT.

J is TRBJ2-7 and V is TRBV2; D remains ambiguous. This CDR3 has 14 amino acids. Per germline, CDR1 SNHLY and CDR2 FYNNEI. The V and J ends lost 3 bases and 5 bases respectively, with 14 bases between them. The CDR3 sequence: CASSEMGIGHEQYF. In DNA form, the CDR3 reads TGTGCCAGCAGTGAGATGGGGATCGGCCACGAGCAGTACTTC.

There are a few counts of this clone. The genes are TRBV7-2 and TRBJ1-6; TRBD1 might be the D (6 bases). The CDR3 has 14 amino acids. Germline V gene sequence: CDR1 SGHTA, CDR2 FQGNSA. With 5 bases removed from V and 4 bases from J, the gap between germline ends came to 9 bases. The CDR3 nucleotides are TGTGCCAGCAGCCCCAGGGGTTATAATTCACCCCTCCACTTT. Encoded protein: CASSPRGYNSPLHF.

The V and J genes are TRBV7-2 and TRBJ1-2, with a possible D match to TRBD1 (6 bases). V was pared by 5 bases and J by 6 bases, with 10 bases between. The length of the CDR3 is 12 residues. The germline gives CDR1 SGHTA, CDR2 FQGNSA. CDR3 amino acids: CASSATGDGYTF. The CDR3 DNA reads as TGTGCCAGCAGCGCGACAGGAGATGGCTACACCTTC. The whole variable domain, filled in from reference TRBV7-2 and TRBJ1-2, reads GAGVSQSPSNKVTEKGKDVELRCDPISGHTALYWYRQSLGQGLEFLIYFQGNSAPDKSGLPSDRFSAERTGGSVSTLTIQRTQQEDSAVYLCASSATGDGYTFGSGTRLTVV.

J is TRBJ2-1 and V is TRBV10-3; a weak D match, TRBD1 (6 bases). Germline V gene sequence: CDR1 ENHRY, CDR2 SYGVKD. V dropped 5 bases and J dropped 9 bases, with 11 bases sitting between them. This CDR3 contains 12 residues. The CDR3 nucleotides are TGTGCCATCAGTAACCAGACAGGTGAGCAGTTCTTC. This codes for CAISNQTGEQFF.

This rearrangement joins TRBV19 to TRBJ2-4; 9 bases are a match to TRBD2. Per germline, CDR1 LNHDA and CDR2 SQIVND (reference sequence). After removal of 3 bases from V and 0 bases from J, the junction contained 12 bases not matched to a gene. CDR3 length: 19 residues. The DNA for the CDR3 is TGTGCCAGTAGTATTTTCGGCGGGGGGGCCGTCGGAGCCAAAAACATTCAGTACTTC. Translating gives CASSIFGGGAVGAKNIQYF. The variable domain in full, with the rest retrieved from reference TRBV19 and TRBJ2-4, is DGGITQSPKYLFRKEGQNVTLSCEQNLNHDAMYWYRQDPGQGLRLIYYSQIVNDFQKGDIAEGYSVSREKKESFPLTVTSAQKNPTAFYLCASSIFGGGAVGAKNIQYFGAGTRLSVL.

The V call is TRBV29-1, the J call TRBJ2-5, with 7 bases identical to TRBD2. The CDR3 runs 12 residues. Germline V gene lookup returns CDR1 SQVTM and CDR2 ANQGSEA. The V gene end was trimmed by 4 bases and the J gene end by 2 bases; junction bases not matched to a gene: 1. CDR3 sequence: CSVAGGQETQYF. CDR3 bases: TGCAGCGTTGCCGGGGGGCAAGAGACCCAGTACTTC.

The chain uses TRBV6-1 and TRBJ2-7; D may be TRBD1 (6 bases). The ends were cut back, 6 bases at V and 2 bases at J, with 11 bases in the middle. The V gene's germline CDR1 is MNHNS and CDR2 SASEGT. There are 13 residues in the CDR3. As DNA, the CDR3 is TGTGCCAGCAGAGAGACAGGTCCCTACGAGCAGTACTTC. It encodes CASRETGPYEQYF.

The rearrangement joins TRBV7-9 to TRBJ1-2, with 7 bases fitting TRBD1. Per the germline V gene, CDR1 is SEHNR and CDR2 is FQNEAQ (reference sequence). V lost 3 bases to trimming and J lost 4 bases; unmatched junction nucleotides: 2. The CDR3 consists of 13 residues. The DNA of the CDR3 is TGTGCCAGCAGCTTCAGGGGGGTCTATGGCTACACCTTC. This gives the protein CASSFRGVYGYTF.

The CDR3 is CASSESPGGGTEAFF. The CDR3 bases are TGTGCCAGCAGTGAAAGTCCCGGGGGAGGCACTGAAGCTTTCTTT. The chain joins TRBV6-1 to TRBJ1-1; D is possibly TRBD1 (5 bases). The CDR3 is 15 amino acids. Germline CDR1 and CDR2: MNHNS and SASEGT. The V end was cut by 2 bases, the J end by 4 bases, with 14 bases between.

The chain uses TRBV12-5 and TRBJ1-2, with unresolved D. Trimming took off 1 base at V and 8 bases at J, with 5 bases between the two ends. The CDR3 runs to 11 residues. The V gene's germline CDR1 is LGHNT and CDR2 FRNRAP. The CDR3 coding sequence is TGTGCTAGTGGTTTGGGATACGGCTACACCTTC. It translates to CASGLGYGYTF.

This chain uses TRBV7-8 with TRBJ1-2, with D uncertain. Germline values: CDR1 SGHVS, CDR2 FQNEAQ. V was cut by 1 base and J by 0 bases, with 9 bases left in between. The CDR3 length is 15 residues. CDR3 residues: CASSLDRPSNYGYTF. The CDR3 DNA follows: TGTGCCAGCAGCTTAGACAGACCATCTAACTATGGCTACACCTTC. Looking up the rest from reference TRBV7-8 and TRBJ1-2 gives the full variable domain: GAGVSQSPRYKVAKRGQDVALRCDPISGHVSLFWYQQALGQGPEFLTYFQNEAQLDKSGLPSDRFFAERPEGSVSTLKIQRTQQEDSAVYLCASSLDRPSNYGYTFGSGTRLTVV.

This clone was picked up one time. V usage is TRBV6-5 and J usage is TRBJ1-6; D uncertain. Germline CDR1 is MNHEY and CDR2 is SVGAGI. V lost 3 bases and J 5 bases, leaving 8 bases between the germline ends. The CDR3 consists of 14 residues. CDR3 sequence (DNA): TGTGCCAGCAGTTATTGGAGGAATAATTCACCCCTCCACTTT. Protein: CASSYWRNNSPLHF.

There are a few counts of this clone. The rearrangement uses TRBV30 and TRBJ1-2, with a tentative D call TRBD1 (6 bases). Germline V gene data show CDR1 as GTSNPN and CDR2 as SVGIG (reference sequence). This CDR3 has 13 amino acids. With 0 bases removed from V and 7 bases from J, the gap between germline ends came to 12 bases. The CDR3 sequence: CAWSVSRGAGYTF. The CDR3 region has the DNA TGTGCCTGGAGTGTTAGTAGGGGGGCTGGCTACACCTTC.

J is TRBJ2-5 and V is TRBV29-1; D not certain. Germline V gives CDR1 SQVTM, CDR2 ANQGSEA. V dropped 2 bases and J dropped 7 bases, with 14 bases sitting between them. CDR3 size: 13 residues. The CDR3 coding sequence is TGCAGCGTTGAACTGGCTCAGCTTAGGACCCAGTACTTC. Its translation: CSVELAQLRTQYF. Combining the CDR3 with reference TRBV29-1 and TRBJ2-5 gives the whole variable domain SAVISQKPSRDICQRGTSLTIQCQVDSQVTMMFWYRQQPGQSLTLIATANQGSEATYESGFVIDKFPISRPNLTFSTLTVSNMSPEDSSIYLCSVELAQLRTQYFGPGTRLLVL.

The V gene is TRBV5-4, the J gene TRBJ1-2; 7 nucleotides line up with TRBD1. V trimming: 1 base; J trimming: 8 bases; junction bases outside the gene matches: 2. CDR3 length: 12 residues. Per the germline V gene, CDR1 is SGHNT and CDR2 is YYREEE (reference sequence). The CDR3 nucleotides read TGTGCCAGCAGCTTGCCGGGACAGGGCTACACCTTC. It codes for CASSLPGQGYTF.

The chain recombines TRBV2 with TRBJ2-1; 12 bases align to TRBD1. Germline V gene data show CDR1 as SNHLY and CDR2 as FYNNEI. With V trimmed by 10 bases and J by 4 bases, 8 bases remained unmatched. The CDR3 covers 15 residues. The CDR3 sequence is CATNRDRGLYNEQFF. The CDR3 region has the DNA TGTGCCACGAACCGGGACAGGGGGCTTTACAATGAGCAGTTCTTC. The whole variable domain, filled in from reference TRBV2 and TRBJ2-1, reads EPEVTQTPSHQVTQMGQEVILRCVPISNHLYFYWYRQILGQKVEFLVSFYNNEISEKSEIFDDQFSVERPDGSNFTLKIRSTKLEDSAMYFCATNRDRGLYNEQFFGPGTRLTVL.

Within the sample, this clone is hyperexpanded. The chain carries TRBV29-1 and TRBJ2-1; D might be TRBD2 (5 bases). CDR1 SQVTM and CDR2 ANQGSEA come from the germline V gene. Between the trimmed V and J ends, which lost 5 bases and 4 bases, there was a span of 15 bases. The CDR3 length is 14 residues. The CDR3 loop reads CSVRRGRIYNEQFF. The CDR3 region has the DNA TGCAGCGTTCGGAGAGGGCGGATATACAATGAGCAGTTCTTC.